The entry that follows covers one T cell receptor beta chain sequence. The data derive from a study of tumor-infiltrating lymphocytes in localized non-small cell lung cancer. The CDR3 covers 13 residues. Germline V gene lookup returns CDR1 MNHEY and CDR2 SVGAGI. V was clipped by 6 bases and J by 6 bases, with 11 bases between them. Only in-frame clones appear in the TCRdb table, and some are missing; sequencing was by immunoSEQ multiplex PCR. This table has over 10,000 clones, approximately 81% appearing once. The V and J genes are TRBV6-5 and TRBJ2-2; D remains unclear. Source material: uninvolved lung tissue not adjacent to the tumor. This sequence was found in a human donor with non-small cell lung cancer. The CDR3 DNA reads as TGTGCCAGCAGCCCCTTTACCTCCGGGGAGCTGTTTTTT. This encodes CASSPFTSGELFF.